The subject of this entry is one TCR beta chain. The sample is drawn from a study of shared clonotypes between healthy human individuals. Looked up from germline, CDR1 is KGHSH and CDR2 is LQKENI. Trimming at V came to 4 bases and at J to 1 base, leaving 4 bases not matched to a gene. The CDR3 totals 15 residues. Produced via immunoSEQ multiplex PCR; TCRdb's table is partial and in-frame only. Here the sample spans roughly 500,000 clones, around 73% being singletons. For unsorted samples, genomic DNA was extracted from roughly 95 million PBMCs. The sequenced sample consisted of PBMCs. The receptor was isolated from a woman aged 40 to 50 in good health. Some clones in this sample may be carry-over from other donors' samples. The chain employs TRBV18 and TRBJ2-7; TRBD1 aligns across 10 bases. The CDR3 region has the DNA TGTGCCAGCTCACAAGGACAGGGGGGTTCCTACGAGCAGTACTTC. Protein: CASSQGQGGSYEQYF.